The rows below give T cell receptor beta chains drawn from one sample of a study of beta chain features in type 1 diabetes. Clones were read by immunoSEQ multiplex PCR, and TCRdb kept only the in-frame ones, dropping some. The sample includes just over 450,000 clones, roughly 31% of them seen just once. Sequencing was carried out using naive CD4+ T cells from blood. The receptors here all came from a man aged 18 to 29 in good health. Both conserved end residues are part of each CDR3. Each record gives: V gene, J gene, CDR3 protein.

v_call: TRBV4-1; j_call: TRBJ2-1; cdr3_aa: CASSQDTGLTYNEQFF
v_call: TRBV30; j_call: TRBJ1-2; cdr3_aa: CAWRRLQGVAYGYTF
v_call: TRBV15; j_call: TRBJ1-5; cdr3_aa: CATSRVHQPQHF
v_call: TRBV7-2; j_call: TRBJ1-1; cdr3_aa: CASSLRQNTEAFF
v_call: TRBV30; j_call: TRBJ1-1; cdr3_aa: CAWRRPSRGTEAFF
v_call: TRBV11-2; j_call: TRBJ2-1; cdr3_aa: CASSLTVDSYNEQFF
v_call: TRBV5-6; j_call: TRBJ2-1; cdr3_aa: CASTFAGVENNEQFF
v_call: TRBV2; j_call: TRBJ2-5; cdr3_aa: CASSGTWETQYF
v_call: TRBV7-9; j_call: TRBJ2-7; cdr3_aa: CASSFTGGPYEQYF
v_call: TRBV9; j_call: TRBJ2-2; cdr3_aa: CASSLLGTPNTGELFF
v_call: TRBV29-1; j_call: TRBJ2-1; cdr3_aa: CSVLRDRGNEQFF
v_call: TRBV30; j_call: TRBJ1-5; cdr3_aa: CAWSVRQRGQPQHF
v_call: TRBV27; j_call: TRBJ2-5; cdr3_aa: CASSPLRSLETQYF
v_call: TRBV25-1; j_call: TRBJ2-2; cdr3_aa: CASSGSGRGTGELFF
v_call: TRBV30; j_call: TRBJ2-1; cdr3_aa: CAWSVLAGAYNEQFF
v_call: TRBV30; j_call: TRBJ2-3; cdr3_aa: CAWVKTSGRTIDTQYF
v_call: TRBV30; j_call: TRBJ2-1; cdr3_aa: CAWRTYNEQFF
v_call: TRBV7-9; j_call: TRBJ2-1; cdr3_aa: CASSFGLADYNEQFF